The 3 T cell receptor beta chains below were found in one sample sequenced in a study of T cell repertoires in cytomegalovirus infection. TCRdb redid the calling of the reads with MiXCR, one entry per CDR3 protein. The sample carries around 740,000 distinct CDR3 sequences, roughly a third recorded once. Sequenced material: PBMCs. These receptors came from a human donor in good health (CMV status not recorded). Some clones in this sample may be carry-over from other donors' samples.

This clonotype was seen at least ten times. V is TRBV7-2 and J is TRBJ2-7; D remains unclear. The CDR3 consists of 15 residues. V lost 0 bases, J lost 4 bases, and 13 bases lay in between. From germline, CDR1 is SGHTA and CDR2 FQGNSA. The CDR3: CASSLAVSKPYEQYF. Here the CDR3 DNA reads TGTGCCAGCAGCTTAGCCGTCAGTAAACCTTACGAGCAGTACTTC.

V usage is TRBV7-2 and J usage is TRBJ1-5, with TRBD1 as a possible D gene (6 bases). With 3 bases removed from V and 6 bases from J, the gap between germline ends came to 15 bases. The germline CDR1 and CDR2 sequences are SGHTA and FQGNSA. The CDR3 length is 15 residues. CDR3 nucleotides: TGTGCCAGCAGCTTTGAACAGGGTTTCGGTCAGCCCCAGCATTTT. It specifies CASSFEQGFGQPQHF.

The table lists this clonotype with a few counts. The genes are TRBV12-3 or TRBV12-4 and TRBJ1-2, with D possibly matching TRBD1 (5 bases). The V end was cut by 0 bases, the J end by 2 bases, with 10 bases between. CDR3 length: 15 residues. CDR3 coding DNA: TGTGCCAGCAGTTTAGCGCGACAGCAAAACTATGGCTACACCTTC. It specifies CASSLARQQNYGYTF.